The 20 T cell receptor beta chains below come from one sample, sequenced in a study of shared clonotypes between healthy human individuals. Sequencing used immunoSEQ multiplex PCR; TCRdb keeps in-frame clones, though not all of them. Here the sample spans 2.5 million or so clones, 85% to 95% being singletons. Sequenced sample: naive CD4+ T cells sorted from blood. Regarding subset: CD45RA+ positively selected. The receptor source for this set is a man aged 18-30 years in good health.

This rearrangement joins TRBV5-1 to TRBJ2-3; TRBD2 matches 8 bases. This CDR3 is built from 16 residues. Germline CDR1 and CDR2: SGHRS and YFSETQ. V trimming: 0 bases; J trimming: 3 bases; junction bases outside the gene matches: 6. In DNA form, the CDR3 reads TGCGCCAGCAGCTTGGCCGCGACTAGCGAAACAGATACGCAGTATTTT. It codes for CASSLAATSETDTQYF.

This clone was seen a single time. The chain employs TRBV2 and TRBJ2-3; TRBD1 agrees at 7 bases. J gave up 0 bases and V 7 bases, and 7 bases lay outside the gene matches. CDR1 SNHLY and CDR2 FYNNEI come from the germline V gene. CDR3 length: 15 residues. CDR3 nucleotide sequence: TGTGCCAGCACCCTAGAGGGGGCCAGCACAGATACGCAGTATTTT. This gives the protein CASTLEGASTDTQYF.

Only one count was recorded for this clone. This sequence joins TRBV5-6 and TRBJ1-5; TRBD1 agrees at 10 bases. From germline, CDR1 is SGHDT and CDR2 YYEEEE. The V gene end was trimmed by 1 base and the J gene end by 0 bases; junction bases not matched to a gene: 7. The CDR3 is 18 residues long. CDR3 sequence reads: CASSLWDRGGGSNQPQHF. The CDR3 DNA is TGTGCCAGCAGCTTGTGGGACAGGGGAGGGGGTAGCAATCAGCCCCAGCATTTT. Filled out from reference TRBV5-6 and TRBJ1-5, the complete variable domain reads DAGVTQSPTHLIKTRGQQVTLRCSPKSGHDTVSWYQQALGQGPQFIFQYYEEEERQRGNFPDRFSGHQFPNYSSELNVNALLLGDSALYLCASSLWDRGGGSNQPQHFGDGTRLSIL.

The V gene is TRBV7-9, the J gene TRBJ2-1, with D possibly TRBD2 on 5 matching bases. The CDR3 runs to 15 residues. With 5 bases removed from V and 0 bases from J, the gap between germline ends came to 11 bases. Looked up from germline, CDR1 is SEHNR and CDR2 is FQNEAQ (reference sequence). CDR3 sequence (DNA): TGTGCCAGCAGCAACCGGGATCGCTCCTACAATGAGCAGTTCTTC. It specifies CASSNRDRSYNEQFF.

V usage is TRBV29-1 and J usage is TRBJ2-5, with TRBD2 matching 8 bases. The germline V gene encodes CDR1 SQVTM and CDR2 ANQGSEA. The V gene end was trimmed by 3 bases and the J gene end by 4 bases; junction bases not matched to a gene: 10. The CDR3 loop spans 15 amino acids. CDR3: CSVEDPRGGLETQYF. CDR3 DNA: TGCAGCGTTGAGGACCCGCGCGGGGGGTTAGAGACCCAGTACTTC.

The chain is built from TRBV14 and TRBJ2-1; D gene unclear. Germline V lookup: CDR1 SGHDN, CDR2 FVKESK. Trimming removed 8 bases at V and 9 bases at J, with 11 bases between. The CDR3 totals 11 residues. The chain's CDR3 is CASSSFAEQFF. The CDR3, as DNA: TGTGCCAGCTCCTCCTTTGCTGAGCAGTTCTTC. The full variable domain, rest sourced from reference TRBV14 and TRBJ2-1, is EAGVTQFPSHSVIEKGQTVTLRCDPISGHDNLYWYRRVMGKEIKFLLHFVKESKQDESGMPNNRFLAERTGGTYSTLKVQPAELEDSGVYFCASSSFAEQFFGPGTRLTVL.

As for this clone: The junction shows a germline mismatch at one end, possibly a read error. The chain carries TRBV6-4 and TRBJ2-1; 8 bases fit TRBD2. Looked up from germline, CDR1 is MRHNA and CDR2 is SNTAGT. The CDR3 is made up of 14 amino acids. The CDR3 sequence: CASSGGGGPASKIF. DNA for the CDR3: TGTGCCAGCAGTGGGGGCGGGGGGCCCGCCAGTAAGATCTTC.

This chain uses TRBV7-2 with TRBJ1-2; perhaps TRBD1 as D (6 bases). The CDR3 extends over 15 amino acids. The germline V gene has CDR1 SGHTA and CDR2 FQGNSA. Trimming left V 0 bases short and J 8 bases short, with 16 bases between. CDR3 amino acids: CASSLALGQLRGYTF. CDR3 nucleotide sequence: TGTGCCAGCAGCTTAGCGTTAGGACAGCTTAGAGGCTACACCTTC.

The chain employs TRBV5-1 and TRBJ2-5; D possibly corresponds to TRBD1 (5 bases). Trimming stripped 2 bases from V and 2 bases from J, with 13 bases between. Germline V CDR1 and CDR2: SGHRS, YFSETQ. The CDR3 covers 15 residues. In DNA, the CDR3 is TGCGCCAGCAGCTTAATCGCAGGGCCTCAAGAGACCCAGTACTTC. Protein product: CASSLIAGPQETQYF.

The gene calls are TRBV27 and TRBJ2-5; D might be TRBD2 (5 bases). The germline gives CDR1 MNHEY, CDR2 SMNVEV (reference sequence). The V end was cut by 5 bases, the J end by 1 base, with 8 bases between. This CDR3 spans 13 amino acids. CDR3 coding DNA: TGTGCCAGCAGTGGCCGGGGCCAAGAGACCCAGTACTTC. Its protein product is CASSGRGQETQYF.

The V gene is TRBV5-1, the J gene TRBJ1-4; tentative D call: TRBD1 (6 bases). Trimming pared 5 bases from V and 6 bases from J, leaving 17 bases between. The CDR3 has 15 amino acids. Germline values: CDR1 SGHRS, CDR2 YFSETQ. The DNA of the CDR3 is TGCGCCAGCAGGCAAACAGGGACGGGGGATGAAAAACTGTTTTTT. This sequence encodes CASRQTGTGDEKLFF.

On this clone itself: The sample holds other DNA sequences that translate to the same CDR3. DNA of the CDR3: TGTGCCAGCAGCCCGGGGCCTCAAGAGACCCAGTACTTC. Encoded protein: CASSPGPQETQYF. The V call is TRBV7-2, the J call TRBJ2-5, with D perhaps being TRBD1 or TRBD2 (5 bases each). Trimming pared 5 bases from V and 2 bases from J, leaving 9 bases between. This CDR3 has 13 amino acids. Germline V gene data show CDR1 as SGHTA and CDR2 as FQGNSA.

This sequence joins TRBV18 and TRBJ2-7; D gene unclear. The CDR3 is 13 residues long. CDR1 KGHSH and CDR2 LQKENI come from the germline V gene. Trimming took 6 bases from V and 2 from J, leaving 11 bases between them. DNA for the CDR3: TGTGCCAGCTCGACGGGCCATACCTACGAGCAGTACTTC. Translation gives CASSTGHTYEQYF.

V usage is TRBV5-1 and J usage is TRBJ2-3; D is perhaps TRBD2 (6 bases). Trimming removed 3 bases at V and 0 bases at J, with 8 bases between. The CDR3 is 14 residues long. From germline, CDR1 is SGHRS and CDR2 YFSETQ. The CDR3 DNA follows: TGCGCCAGCAGCTGGAGGGACAGCACAGATACGCAGTATTTT. This gives the protein CASSWRDSTDTQYF.

This sequence joins TRBV6-5 and TRBJ1-5; D gene ambiguous. Germline-derived CDR1 and CDR2 are MNHEY and SVGAGI. Trimming cost V 7 bases and J 9 bases, with 13 bases left between them. The CDR3 sequence is 12 residues long. The CDR3 DNA is TGTGCCAGCACTACGGGGTCGGGGCCCCAGCATTTT. The encoded protein is CASTTGSGPQHF.

Only one count was recorded for this clone. The chain links TRBV10-2 to TRBJ1-1, with D possibly matching TRBD1 (6 bases). This CDR3 region has 13 residues. Per germline, CDR1 WSHSY and CDR2 SAAADI. V lost 5 bases, J lost 9 bases, and 16 bases lay in between. CDR3 protein: CASSPMWTAQAFF. The CDR3 nucleotides read TGCGCCAGCAGTCCTATGTGGACAGCTCAAGCTTTCTTT.

The rearrangement joins TRBV6-5 to TRBJ2-7, with D possibly TRBD1 on 6 matching bases. CDR3 length: 15 residues. Germline CDR1 reads MNHEY; CDR2 reads SVGAGI. With 2 bases removed from V and 0 bases from J, the gap between germline ends came to 11 bases. CDR3 region: CASSYLRTVSYEQYF. In DNA form, the CDR3 reads TGTGCCAGCAGTTACCTGCGGACAGTCTCCTACGAGCAGTACTTC.

The chain carries TRBV10-1 and TRBJ2-7; 11 positions agree with TRBD1. The J segment lost 6 bases and the V segment lost 6 bases, leaving 4 bases of the junction unmatched. The length of the CDR3 is 13 residues. Germline V gene sequence: CDR1 WNHNN, CDR2 SYGVQD (reference sequence). The CDR3 bases are TGCGCCAGCAGAGAAGGACAGGGGGCCGAGCAGTACTTC. It codes for CASREGQGAEQYF.

The V and J genes are TRBV2 and TRBJ2-5; D is possibly TRBD1 (6 bases). This CDR3 has 13 residues. Trimming cost V 8 bases and J 2 bases, with 12 bases left between them. The germline V gene encodes CDR1 SNHLY and CDR2 FYNNEI. CDR3 loop: CASRRTEQETQYF. The CDR3 nucleotides read TGTGCCAGCCGGAGGACAGAGCAAGAGACCCAGTACTTC.

The chain recombines TRBV11-2 with TRBJ1-2; a weak D match, TRBD1 (6 bases). Deletions cut 7 bases from V and 4 bases from J, with 19 bases between. CDR3 size: 15 residues. Per the germline V gene, CDR1 is SGHAT and CDR2 is FQNNGV. CDR3 protein: CASTPGRGAFYGYTF. The CDR3 nucleotides read TGTGCCAGCACCCCAGGACGGGGGGCGTTCTATGGCTACACCTTC.